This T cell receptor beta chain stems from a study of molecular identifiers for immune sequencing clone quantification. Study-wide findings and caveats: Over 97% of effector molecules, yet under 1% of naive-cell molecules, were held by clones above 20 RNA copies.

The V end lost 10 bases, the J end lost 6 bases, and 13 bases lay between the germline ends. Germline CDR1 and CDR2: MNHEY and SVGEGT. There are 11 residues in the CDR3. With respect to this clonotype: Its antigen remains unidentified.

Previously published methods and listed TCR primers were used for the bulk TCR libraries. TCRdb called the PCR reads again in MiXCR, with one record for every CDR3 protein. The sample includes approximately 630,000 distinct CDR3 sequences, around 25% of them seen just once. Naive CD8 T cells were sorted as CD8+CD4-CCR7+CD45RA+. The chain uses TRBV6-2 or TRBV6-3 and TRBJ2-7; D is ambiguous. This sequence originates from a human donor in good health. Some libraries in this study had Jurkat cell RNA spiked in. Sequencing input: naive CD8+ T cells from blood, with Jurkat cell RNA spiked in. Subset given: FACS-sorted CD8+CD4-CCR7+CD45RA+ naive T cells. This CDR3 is CATYEDGEQYF. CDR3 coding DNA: TGTGCCACATATGAGGACGGCGAGCAGTACTTC.